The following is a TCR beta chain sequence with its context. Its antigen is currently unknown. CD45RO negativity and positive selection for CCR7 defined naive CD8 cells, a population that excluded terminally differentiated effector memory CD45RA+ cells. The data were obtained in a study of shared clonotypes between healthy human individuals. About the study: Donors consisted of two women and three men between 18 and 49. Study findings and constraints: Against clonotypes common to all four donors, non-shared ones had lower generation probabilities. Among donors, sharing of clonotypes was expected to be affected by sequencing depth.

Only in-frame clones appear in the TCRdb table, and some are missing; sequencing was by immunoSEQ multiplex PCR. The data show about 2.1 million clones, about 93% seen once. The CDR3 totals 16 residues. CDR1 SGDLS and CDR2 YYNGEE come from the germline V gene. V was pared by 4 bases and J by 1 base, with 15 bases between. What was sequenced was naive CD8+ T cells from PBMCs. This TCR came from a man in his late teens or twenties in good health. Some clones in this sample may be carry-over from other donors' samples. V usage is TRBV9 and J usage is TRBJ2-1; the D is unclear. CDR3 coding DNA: TGTGCCAGCAGCTCCGCCCAGGCTCGATCCTACAATGAGCAGTTCTTC. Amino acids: CASSSAQARSYNEQFF.